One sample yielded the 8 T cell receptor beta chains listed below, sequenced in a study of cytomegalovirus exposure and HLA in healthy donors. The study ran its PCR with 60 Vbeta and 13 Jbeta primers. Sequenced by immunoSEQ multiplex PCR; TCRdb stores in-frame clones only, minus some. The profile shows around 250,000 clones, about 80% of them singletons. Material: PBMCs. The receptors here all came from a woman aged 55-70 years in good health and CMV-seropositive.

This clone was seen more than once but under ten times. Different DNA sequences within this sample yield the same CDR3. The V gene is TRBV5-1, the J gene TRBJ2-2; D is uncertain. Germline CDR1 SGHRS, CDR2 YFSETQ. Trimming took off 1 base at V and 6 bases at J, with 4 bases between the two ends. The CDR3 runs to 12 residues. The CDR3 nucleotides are TGCGCCAGCAGCTTGAGCGCCGGGGAGCTGTTTTTT. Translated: CASSLSAGELFF.

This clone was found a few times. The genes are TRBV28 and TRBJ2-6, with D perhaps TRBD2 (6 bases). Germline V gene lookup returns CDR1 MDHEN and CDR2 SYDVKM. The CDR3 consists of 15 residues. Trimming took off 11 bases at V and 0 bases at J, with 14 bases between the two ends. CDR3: CACHRGSSGANVLTF. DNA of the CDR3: TGTGCCTGCCATCGGGGGAGCTCTGGGGCCAACGTCCTGACTTTC.

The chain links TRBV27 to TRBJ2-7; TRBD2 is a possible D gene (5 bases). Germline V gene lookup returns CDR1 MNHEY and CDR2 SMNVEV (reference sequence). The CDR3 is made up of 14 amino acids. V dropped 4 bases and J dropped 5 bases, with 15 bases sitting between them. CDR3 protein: CASSYGYSGNEQYF. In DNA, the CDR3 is TGTGCCAGCAGTTACGGGTACTCGGGGAACGAGCAGTACTTC.

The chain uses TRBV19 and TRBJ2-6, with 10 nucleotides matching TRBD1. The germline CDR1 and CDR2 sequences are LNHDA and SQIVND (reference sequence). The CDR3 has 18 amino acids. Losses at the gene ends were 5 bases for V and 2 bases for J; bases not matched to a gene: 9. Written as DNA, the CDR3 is TGTGCCAGTAGTTCCATTCCGGGACAGGGGACTGGGGCCAACGTCCTGACTTTC. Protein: CASSSIPGQGTGANVLTF.

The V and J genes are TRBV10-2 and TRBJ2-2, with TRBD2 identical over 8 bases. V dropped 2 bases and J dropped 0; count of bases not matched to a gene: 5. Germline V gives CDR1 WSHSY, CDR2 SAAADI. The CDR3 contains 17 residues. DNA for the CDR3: TGCGCCAGCAGTGAGAGTAGCGGGGTCGCGAACACCGGGGAGCTGTTTTTT. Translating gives CASSESSGVANTGELFF.

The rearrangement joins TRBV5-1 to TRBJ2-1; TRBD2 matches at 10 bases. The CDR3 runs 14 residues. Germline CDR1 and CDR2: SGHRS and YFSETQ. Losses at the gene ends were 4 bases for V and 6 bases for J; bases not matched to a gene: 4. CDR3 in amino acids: CASSISSGSNEQFF. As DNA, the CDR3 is TGCGCCAGCAGCATTTCTAGCGGGAGCAATGAGCAGTTCTTC.

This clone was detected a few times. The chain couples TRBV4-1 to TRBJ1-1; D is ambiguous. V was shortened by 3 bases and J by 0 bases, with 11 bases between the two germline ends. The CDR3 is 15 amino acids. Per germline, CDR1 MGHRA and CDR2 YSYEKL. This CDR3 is CASSHKESMNTEAFF. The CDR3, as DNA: TGCGCCAGCAGCCATAAGGAGTCCATGAACACTGAAGCTTTCTTT.

CDR3 DNA: TGTGCCAGCAACTTTCTAGGTTACTACGAGCAGTACTTC. This encodes CASNFLGYYEQYF. The chain is built from TRBV6-1 and TRBJ2-7; D not resolved. Germline V lookup: CDR1 MNHNS, CDR2 SASEGT. Trimming stripped 7 bases from V and 3 bases from J, with 13 bases between. The length of the CDR3 is 13 residues.